Given below is one TCR beta chain in context. This record belongs to a study of PD-L1 blockade in urothelial cancer. Study-level information: In the patient group, about 90% of the roughly 29 were males with bladder-origin urothelial cancer. Patients had received 0 to 3 prior chemotherapy regimens. Treatment start was followed by blood analysis at 3 weeks (second dose) and again at 6 weeks.

Clones were sequenced by immunoSEQ multiplex PCR, and TCRdb holds only the in-frame ones, with some missing. The profile shows 50,000 or so clones, roughly 80% of them singletons. V shed 0 bases and J shed 2 bases, with 19 bases lying between them. The germline V gene has CDR1 LGHNA and CDR2 YSLEER. There are 18 residues in the CDR3. Time point denoted: pretreatment peripheral blood. Sequences were derived from PBMCs, sampled around atezolizumab (anti-PD-L1) treatment. The TCR comes from a man in his 70s with urothelial cancer. The chain is built from TRBV4-3 and TRBJ1-2, with D possibly matching TRBD1 (5 bases). The CDR3 DNA is TGCGCCAGCAGCCAAGACCGACTGCGGGGGGGATACAACTATGGCTACACCTTC. Amino acid sequence: CASSQDRLRGGYNYGYTF.